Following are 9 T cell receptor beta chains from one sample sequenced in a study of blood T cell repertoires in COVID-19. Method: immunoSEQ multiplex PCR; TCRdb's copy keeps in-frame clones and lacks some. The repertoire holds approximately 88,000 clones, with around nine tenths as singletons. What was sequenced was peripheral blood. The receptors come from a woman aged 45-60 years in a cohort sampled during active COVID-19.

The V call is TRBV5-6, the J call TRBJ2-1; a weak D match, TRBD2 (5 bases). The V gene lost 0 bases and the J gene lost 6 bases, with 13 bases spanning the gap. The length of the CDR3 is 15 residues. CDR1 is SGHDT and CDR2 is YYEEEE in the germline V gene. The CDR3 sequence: CASSLGGSPFNEQFF. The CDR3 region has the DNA TGTGCCAGCAGCTTGGGAGGGTCGCCTTTCAATGAGCAGTTCTTC. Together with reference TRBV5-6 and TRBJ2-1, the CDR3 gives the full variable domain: DAGVTQSPTHLIKTRGQQVTLRCSPKSGHDTVSWYQQALGQGPQFIFQYYEEEERQRGNFPDRFSGHQFPNYSSELNVNALLLGDSALYLCASSLGGSPFNEQFFGPGTRLTVL.

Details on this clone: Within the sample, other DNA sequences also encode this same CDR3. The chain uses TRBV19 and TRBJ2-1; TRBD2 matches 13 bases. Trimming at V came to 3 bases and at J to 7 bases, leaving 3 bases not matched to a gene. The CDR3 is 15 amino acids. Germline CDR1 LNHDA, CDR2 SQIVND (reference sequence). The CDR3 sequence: CASSMGLAGINEQFF. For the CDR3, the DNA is TGTGCCAGTAGTATGGGACTAGCGGGGATTAATGAGCAGTTCTTC.

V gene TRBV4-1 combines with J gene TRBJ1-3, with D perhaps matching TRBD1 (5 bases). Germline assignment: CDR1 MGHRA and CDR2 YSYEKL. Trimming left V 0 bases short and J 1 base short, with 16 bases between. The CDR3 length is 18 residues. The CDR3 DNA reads TGCGCCAGCAGCCAAGATAGTTTGGACACTCCGTCTGGAAACACCATATATTTT. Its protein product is CASSQDSLDTPSGNTIYF.

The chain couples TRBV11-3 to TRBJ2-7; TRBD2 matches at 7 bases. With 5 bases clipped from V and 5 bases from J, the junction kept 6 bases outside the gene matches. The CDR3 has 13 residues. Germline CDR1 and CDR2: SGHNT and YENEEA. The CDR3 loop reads CASSPGRANEQYF. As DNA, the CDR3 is TGTGCCAGCAGCCCAGGGAGGGCCAACGAGCAGTACTTC.

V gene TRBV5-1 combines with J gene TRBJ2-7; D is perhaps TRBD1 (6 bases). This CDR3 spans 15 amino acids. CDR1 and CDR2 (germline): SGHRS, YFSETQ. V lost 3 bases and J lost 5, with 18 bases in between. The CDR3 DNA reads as TGCGCCAGCAGCTCCGACAGGACGGGAACAGACGAGCAGTACTTC. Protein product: CASSSDRTGTDEQYF.

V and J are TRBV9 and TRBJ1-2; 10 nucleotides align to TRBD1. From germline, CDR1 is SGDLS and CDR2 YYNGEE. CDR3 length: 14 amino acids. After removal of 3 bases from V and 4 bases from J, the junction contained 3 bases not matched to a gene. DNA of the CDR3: TGTGCCAGCAGCGCGACAGGGGGCGCCTATGGCTACACCTTC. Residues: CASSATGGAYGYTF.

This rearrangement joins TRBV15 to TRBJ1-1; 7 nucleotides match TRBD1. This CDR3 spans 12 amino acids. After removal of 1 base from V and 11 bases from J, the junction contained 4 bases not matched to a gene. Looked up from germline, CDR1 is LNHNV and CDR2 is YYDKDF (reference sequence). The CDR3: CATSRAGGGAFF. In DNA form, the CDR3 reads TGTGCCACCAGCAGAGCAGGGGGTGGGGCTTTCTTT.

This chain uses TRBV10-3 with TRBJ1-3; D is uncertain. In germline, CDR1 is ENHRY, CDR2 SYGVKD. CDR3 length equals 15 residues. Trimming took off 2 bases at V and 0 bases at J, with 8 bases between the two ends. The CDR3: CAISEGPSSGNTIYF. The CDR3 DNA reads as TGTGCCATCAGTGAGGGGCCGAGCTCTGGAAACACCATATATTTT.

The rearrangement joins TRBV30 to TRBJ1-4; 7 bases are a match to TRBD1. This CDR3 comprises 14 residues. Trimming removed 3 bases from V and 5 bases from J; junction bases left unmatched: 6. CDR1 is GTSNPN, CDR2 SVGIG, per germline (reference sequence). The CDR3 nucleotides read TGTGCCTGGAGGCAGGGGGTGGCCAATGAAAAACTGTTTTTT. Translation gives CAWRQGVANEKLFF.